These 4 T cell receptor beta chains originate from one sample sequenced in a study of T cell changes during pregnancy in multiple sclerosis. Libraries were prepared by immunoSEQ multiplex PCR; TCRdb keeps only in-frame clonotypes and omits some of them. Of 65,000 to 75,000 clones in the sample, about 92% were seen once. Here the sequenced sample was CD8+ T cells from peripheral blood mononuclear cells, taken in the third trimester of pregnancy. Receptors originate from a female donor in good health, enrolled as a control in a pregnancy study.

This clone came up a few times. The rearrangement uses TRBV30 and TRBJ1-1; D is perhaps TRBD1 (5 bases). This CDR3 is 12 amino acids long. V gave up 4 bases and J gave up 5 bases, with 11 bases separating them. Germline V gene data show CDR1 as GTSNPN and CDR2 as SVGIG (reference sequence). CDR3 sequence: CAWNGGTTEAFF. The CDR3 coding sequence is TGTGCCTGGAATGGAGGGACTACTGAAGCTTTCTTT.

V and J are TRBV7-6 and TRBJ2-2; TRBD1 is a possible D gene (6 bases). The V and J ends lost 4 bases and 1 base respectively, with 16 bases between them. CDR3 length equals 17 residues. CDR1 SGHVS and CDR2 FNYEAQ come from the germline V gene. The CDR3 spells CASSSNEGRGNTGELFF. As DNA, the CDR3 is TGTGCCAGCAGCTCGAACGAGGGCAGGGGGAACACCGGGGAGCTGTTTTTT.

The sample holds one count of this clone. V usage is TRBV11-2 and J usage is TRBJ2-7, with a possible D match to TRBD2 (6 bases). Germline-derived CDR1 and CDR2 are SGHAT and FQNNGV. The germline V and J ends were trimmed by 6 bases and 6 bases, with 18 bases remaining between them. The CDR3 loop spans 14 amino acids. CDR3: CASRARGSLGEQYF. The CDR3 coding sequence is TGTGCCAGCAGGGCCCGGGGGTCCCTAGGCGAGCAGTACTTC.

V gene TRBV19 combines with J gene TRBJ1-5, with 10 bases lining up with TRBD1. CDR3 length equals 17 residues. Germline V gene data show CDR1 as LNHDA and CDR2 as SQIVND (reference sequence). V lost 5 bases, J lost 5 bases, and 12 bases stayed unmatched. CDR3 residues: CASSLYSTGGRDQPQHF. The CDR3 DNA is TGTGCCAGTAGTCTCTACTCGACAGGGGGCAGGGATCAGCCCCAGCATTTT.